This T cell receptor (beta chain) derives from a study of human T cells and chemical hapten exposure. Sample time point: patch test 3, about 24 weeks after DPC sensitization. Treatment given: therapeutic diphenylcyclopropenone sensitization with weekly scalp DPC. The germline gives CDR1 SNHLY, CDR2 FYNNEI. The V gene lost 5 bases and the J gene lost 6 bases, with 7 bases spanning the gap. The CDR3 covers 12 residues. TCRdb analysed the RACE reads with MiXCR anew, one entry per CDR3 protein. The sample gives about 84,000 distinct CDR3 sequences, under 14% of which show up once; 3.7% is in the top ten. The material was whole blood, obtained in connection with sensitization to the hapten diphenylcyclopropenone (DPC). The chain has TRBV2 and TRBJ2-2; no definite D call. The receptor was derived from a woman in her fifties or sixties with alopecia areata. Some clones in this sample may be carry-over from other donors' samples. The CDR3 sequence: CASSPLAGELFF. CDR3 bases: TGTGCCAGCAGTCCTCTCGCCGGGGAGCTGTTTTTT.